These T cell receptor beta chains were read from a single sample in a study of spatial heterogeneity in lung cancer. TCRdb called the 5' RACE reads again in MiXCR, with one record for every CDR3 protein. Here the sample spans about 1,900 distinct CDR3 sequences, roughly a quarter being singletons. The sequenced sample was normal lung tissue next to the tumor, obtained at surgery. These receptors originate from a male donor with early-stage non-small cell lung cancer. Both conserved end residues are part of each CDR3. A D gene is named only where the DNA matches it firmly. The size entry is marked missing in some rows and otherwise reads once, few, many or a size class.

d_call,clone_size,v_call,j_call,cdr3_nt,cdr3_aa
TRBD1,NA,TRBV7-9,TRBJ2-2,TGTGCCAGCAGCTTAACAGGGGGACATGCCGGCACCGGGGAGCTGTTTTTT,CASSLTGGHAGTGELFF
NA,few,TRBV5-5,TRBJ1-2,TGTGCCAGCAGCTTGAGAGCGAGTGGCTACACCTTC,CASSLRASGYTF
NA,NA,TRBV12-3/TRBV12-4,TRBJ1-5,TGTGCCAGCAGTTTAGGCAGCATAGACGTTTTGCCCCAGCATTTT,CASSLGSIDVLPQHF
TRBD1,large,TRBV10-3,TRBJ2-2,TGTGCCATCAGTCTCGGGGACAGAGACACCGGGGAGCTGTTTTTT,CAISLGDRDTGELFF
TRBD1,NA,TRBV28,TRBJ2-7,TGTGCCAGCAGTTTAGGGGGACAGAGTGGCACCGAGTACGAGCAGTACTTC,CASSLGGQSGTEYEQYF
NA,few,TRBV5-1,TRBJ1-6,TGCGCCAGCAGCCGCGGGACGGATTATAATTCACCCCTCCACTTT,CASSRGTDYNSPLHF
NA,NA,TRBV20-1,TRBJ2-3,TGCAGTGCTAGCGAAGGGGATACGCAGTATTTT,CSASEGDTQYF
TRBD1,NA,TRBV2,TRBJ2-1,TGTGCCACACAACAGGGGTCCTCCTACAATGAGCAGTTCTTC,CATQQGSSYNEQFF
NA,once,TRBV7-6,TRBJ2-1,TGTGCCAGCAGCTTCGGTTTCGGGACGCCCGGGGATGAGCAGTTCTTC,CASSFGFGTPGDEQFF
NA,large,TRBV7-8,TRBJ1-5,TGTGCCAGCAGCTTGGGGACGGACAATCAGCCCCAGCATTTT,CASSLGTDNQPQHF
TRBD1,NA,TRBV11-1,TRBJ1-2,TGTGCCAGCAGCTCGACAGGGACTAGCGGCTACACCTTC,CASSSTGTSGYTF
NA,NA,TRBV20-1,TRBJ2-7,TGCAGTGCTAGTGCCGACCCCTACGAGCAGTACTTC,CSASADPYEQYF
TRBD2,NA,TRBV20-1,TRBJ2-7,TGCAGTGCTACCAACTCGCGGGGGACCTACGAGCAGTACTTC,CSATNSRGTYEQYF
NA,NA,TRBV7-2,TRBJ1-5,TGTGCCAGCAGCTCAGCTGAACTTTTTTGGCAGCCCCAGCATTTT,CASSSAELFWQPQHF
TRBD2,few,TRBV6-5,TRBJ2-5,TGTGCCAGCAGTTTAGCAAACCGGGACTATGAGCGAGAGACCCAGTACTTC,CASSLANRDYERETQYF
NA,few,TRBV29-1,TRBJ1-5,TGCAGCGCAAACTTCGGGACGTTATCTTCTCAGCCCCAGCATTTT,CSANFGTLSSQPQHF